This is a list of T cell receptor beta chains from one sample in a study of OX40 agonist ivuxolimab in advanced cancers. TCRdb's copy holds only in-frame clones and misses some; the assay was immunoSEQ multiplex PCR. The profile shows some 80,000 clones, about 83% of them singletons. Sequenced material: CD4+ or CD8+ T cells sorted from blood, taken in a trial of the OX40 agonist ivuxolimab. These receptors were taken from an adult with an advanced solid tumor such as melanoma, head and neck, liver or kidney cancer. Both conserved end residues are part of each CDR3.

len: 14; v_gene: TRBV28; j_gene: TRBJ2-7; CDR3aa: CASRDTSSSYEQYF
len: 15; v_gene: TRBV21-1; j_gene: TRBJ2-3; CDR3aa: CASSKGWDVADTQYF
len: 13; v_gene: TRBV5-1; j_gene: TRBJ2-5; CDR3aa: CASSQQVQETQYF
len: 14; v_gene: TRBV9; j_gene: .; CDR3aa: CASSPRQGAYEQYF
len: 16; v_gene: TRBV6-5; j_gene: TRBJ1-3; CDR3aa: CASSYSEGAVGNTIYF
len: 15; v_gene: TRBV10-3; j_gene: TRBJ1-4; CDR3aa: CAISESGQGNEKLFF
len: 15; v_gene: TRBV11-2; j_gene: TRBJ2-5; CDR3aa: CASSLGQGLGETQYF
len: 16; v_gene: TRBV7-8; j_gene: TRBJ1-6; CDR3aa: CASSLGGGDYNSPLHF
len: 12; v_gene: TRBV6-5; j_gene: TRBJ2-3; CDR3aa: CASTSPSDTQYF
len: 12; v_gene: TRBV6-5; j_gene: TRBJ1-1; CDR3aa: CASTYLDRPAFF
len: 17; v_gene: TRBV10-3; j_gene: TRBJ2-1; CDR3aa: CAISEGRDRDPHNEQFF
len: 14; v_gene: TRBV28; j_gene: TRBJ1-2; CDR3aa: CASTGGLGDYGYTF
len: 13; v_gene: TRBV2; j_gene: TRBJ1-4; CDR3aa: CASSPRVWEKLFF
len: 15; v_gene: TRBV7-9; j_gene: TRBJ2-5; CDR3aa: CASSSADSSYETQYF
len: 18; v_gene: TRBV7-2; j_gene: TRBJ1-5; CDR3aa: CASSRSGGGQYSNQPQHF
len: 17; v_gene: TRBV5-1; j_gene: TRBJ2-2; CDR3aa: CASSLARGQGETGELFF
len: 15; v_gene: TRBV6-5; j_gene: TRBJ1-2; CDR3aa: CASSTRAGGSHGYTF
len: 14; v_gene: TRBV5-4; j_gene: TRBJ1-4; CDR3aa: CASSSASFNEKLFF
len: 11; v_gene: TRBV20-1; j_gene: TRBJ2-3; CDR3aa: CSNQGTDTQYF
len: 15; v_gene: TRBV21-1; j_gene: TRBJ2-7; CDR3aa: CASSFPRSGGYEQYF
len: 13; v_gene: TRBV9; j_gene: TRBJ1-1; CDR3aa: CASSGWRATEAFF
len: 17; v_gene: TRBV11-2; j_gene: TRBJ2-3; CDR3aa: CASSLSRVPISTDTQYF
len: 14; v_gene: TRBV14; j_gene: TRBJ2-1; CDR3aa: CASSQRISYNEQFF
len: 13; v_gene: TRBV7-9; j_gene: TRBJ2-4; CDR3aa: CASSSWREAFQYF
len: 15; v_gene: TRBV15; j_gene: TRBJ2-6; CDR3aa: CATSPRYSGANVLTF
len: 14; v_gene: TRBV11-2; j_gene: TRBJ2-2; CDR3aa: CASSWDLNTGELFF
len: 16; v_gene: TRBV30; j_gene: TRBJ2-1; CDR3aa: CAWRGLAGVSYNEQFF
len: 15; v_gene: TRBV9; j_gene: TRBJ1-5; CDR3aa: CASSVGQGSNQPQHF
len: 15; v_gene: TRBV7-8; j_gene: TRBJ2-5; CDR3aa: CASSRGVLLGETQYF
len: 15; v_gene: TRBV5-4; j_gene: TRBJ2-5; CDR3aa: CASSLGDRGQETQYF
len: 17; v_gene: TRBV9; j_gene: TRBJ2-3; CDR3aa: CASSVEGTAPSTDTQYF
len: 15; v_gene: TRBV18; j_gene: TRBJ2-1; CDR3aa: CASSPDQDLTNEQFF
len: 14; v_gene: TRBV2; j_gene: TRBJ2-6; CDR3aa: CASRWSSGANVLTF
len: 15; v_gene: TRBV4-3; j_gene: TRBJ2-3; CDR3aa: CASSQDPRSTDTQYF
len: 15; v_gene: TRBV4-1; j_gene: TRBJ2-3; CDR3aa: CASSRTGLAAYTQYF
len: 15; v_gene: TRBV28; j_gene: TRBJ1-3; CDR3aa: CASLDGGYSGNTIYF